These T cell receptor beta chains were read from a single sample in a study of response to subunit inactivated influenza vaccine. TCRdb recomputed calls from the RT-PCR reads with MiXCR, one row per CDR3 protein. Of 450,000 to 600,000 distinct CDR3 sequences detected, 6.5% to 8% appear once; the ten largest clones hold roughly 13%. The source material was PBMCs from blood, sampled roughly 24 months after vaccination. Receptor source: a man between 50 and 70 years old who received an inactivated influenza vaccine. Both conserved end residues are trimmed from each CDR3. Only some rows state a clone size, as once, few, many or a class for expanded clones.

J	V	size	CDR3
TRBJ2-3	TRBV2	-	ASREGTDTQY
TRBJ2-1	TRBV20-1	few	SARDSTAGGARRQF
TRBJ2-2	TRBV4-3	few	ASSQDASGSTGELF
TRBJ2-1	TRBV20-1	-	SARSGLAGRDNEQF
TRBJ1-2	TRBV10-3	few	AISPLGEGGYGYT
TRBJ2-5	TRBV20-1	few	SAIRQTGGKTQY
TRBJ1-1	TRBV12-3/TRBV12-4	few	ASSSRGGLGTEAF
TRBJ2-7	TRBV7-2	few	ASSPGTALIYEQY
TRBJ1-6	TRBV12-3/TRBV12-4	-	ASSFDRIGNSPLH
TRBJ1-2	TRBV11-2	few	ASSLGYGHLKGTNYGYT
TRBJ2-3	TRBV4-1	many	ASSQAITSGTRTDTQY
TRBJ1-4	TRBV20-1	many	SAREGGPNEKLF
TRBJ1-1	TRBV20-1	-	SASMGANTEAF
TRBJ2-2	TRBV28	few	ASSFSNSGELF
TRBJ2-5	TRBV18	-	ASSLGRQEQTQY
TRBJ2-3	TRBV29-1	-	STLGRSTDTQY